This T cell receptor beta chain came from a study of long-term antiretroviral therapy in people with HIV. Findings and caveats of the study: Although diversity increased after ART, it remained lower than in transplant donor controls. Controls exceeded HIV repertoires in CDR3 length range.

Version v3.0 of the immunoSEQ assay ran at survey level. For each individual sample, sequencing targeted roughly 40,000-55,000 T-cell genomes. Only in-frame clones appear in the TCRdb table, and some are missing; sequencing was by immunoSEQ multiplex PCR. The table has about 18,000 clones, roughly 95% seen once. Cryopreserved PBMC, at roughly 0.85-11 million per sample, were present before DNA extraction. In regard to this clone: The antigen is not known.

Germline V gene sequence: CDR1 MGHRA, CDR2 YSYEKL. The V gene lost 6 bases and the J gene lost 7 bases, with 12 bases spanning the gap. This CDR3 has 13 residues. This clonotype was sampled from a man aged 25 to 45 with HIV. The starting material was unsorted PBMCs, obtained more than 10 years after starting antiretroviral therapy. The rearrangement uses TRBV4-1 and TRBJ2-2; D unclear. This chain's CDR3 is CASRANSDGELFF. The CDR3, as DNA: TGCGCCAGCAGGGCAAACAGTGACGGGGAGCTGTTTTTT.